This T cell receptor (beta chain) is drawn from a study of cytomegalovirus exposure and HLA in healthy donors. PCR employed 60 Vbeta and 13 Jbeta primers. Sequencing was performed with immunoSEQ multiplex PCR; in TCRdb, only in-frame clones are kept and a portion is missing. The sample records 250,000 to 350,000 clones, 75% to 90% being singletons. Germline CDR1 reads SGHTA; CDR2 reads FQGTGA. V shed 11 bases and J shed 13 bases, with 21 bases lying between them. The CDR3 extends over 13 amino acids. The sample comprised PBMCs. The source is a man between 40 and 49 years old in good health and CMV-seropositive. The chain employs TRBV7-3 and TRBJ1-6; possible D gene TRBD1, 5 bases. The CDR3 is CAHRTSAAPPLHF. CDR3 DNA: TGTGCCCACCGGACATCCGCCGCGCCGCCCCTCCACTTT.